These 2 T cell receptor beta chains were all obtained from the same sample, sequenced in a study of shared clonotypes between healthy human individuals. Measured with immunoSEQ multiplex PCR; TCRdb has only the in-frame clones, and not every one. Here the sample spans around 480,000 clones, almost 80% being singletons. Sequencing used PBMCs. These receptors were obtained from a middle-aged woman in good health. Some clones in this sample may be carry-over from other donors' samples.

This clone was found a few times. The chain combines TRBV2 with TRBJ2-6, with D perhaps matching TRBD2 (6 bases). The CDR3 is 14 residues long. Germline lookup yields CDR1 SNHLY and CDR2 FYNNEI. The V and J ends lost 8 bases and 4 bases respectively, with 12 bases between them. The chain's CDR3 is CASWRGWGANVLTF. The CDR3 nucleotides read TGTGCCAGCTGGCGGGGCTGGGGGGCCAACGTCCTGACTTTC.

A note on this clone: This sample also contains other DNA sequences that code for the same CDR3. This chain joins TRBV18 and TRBJ2-5; D ambiguous. Germline V lookup: CDR1 KGHSH, CDR2 LQKENI. Trimming took off 6 bases at V and 5 bases at J, with 10 bases between the two ends. The CDR3 is made up of 12 amino acids. CDR3 bases: TGTGCCAGCTCCCAGGAAAGGGAGACCCAGTACTTC. Translating it yields CASSQERETQYF.